The sequence of this T cell receptor beta chain was determined in a study of blood T cell repertoires in COVID-19. Study at large: Sites in the United States, Italy and Spain provided acute and convalescent COVID-19 samples. The analysed material was cDNA or gDNA that came from T cells, B-cell-depleted T cells, or PBMCs.

TCRdb's copy holds only in-frame clones and misses some; the assay was immunoSEQ multiplex PCR. The table shows about 110,000 clones, with 80% to 95% occurring only once. The CDR3 runs 16 residues. The V end lost 5 bases, the J end lost 7 bases, and 23 bases lay between the germline ends. Germline values: CDR1 SGHTA, CDR2 FQGNSA. This clonotype was sampled from a woman in her thirties with acute or convalescent COVID-19. The V gene is TRBV7-2, the J gene TRBJ1-1; D gene uncertain. What was sequenced was peripheral blood. CDR3 loop: CASSNRRETNKGEAFF. DNA for the CDR3: TGTGCCAGCAGCAATAGACGGGAGACCAACAAGGGTGAAGCTTTCTTT.